One and the same sample provided the 25 T cell receptor beta chains below, sequenced in a study of cytomegalovirus exposure and HLA in healthy donors. Profiling relied on immunoSEQ multiplex PCR, and the TCRdb table lists in-frame clones only, not all of them. Of over 60,000 clones listed, roughly 95% are singletons. The sample was PBMCs. All receptors derive from a man younger than 35 in good health and CMV-seronegative.

The chain links TRBV18 to TRBJ2-7; 8 bases align to TRBD1. The germline CDR1 and CDR2 sequences are KGHSH and LQKENI. The CDR3 runs to 14 residues. V shed 2 bases, J shed 9 bases, and the junction held 9 bases outside the gene matches. CDR3 in DNA: TGTGCCAGCTCACCAAGTGGGACAGGAGATGGGCAGTACTTC. It yields the protein CASSPSGTGDGQYF.

The chain uses TRBV28 and TRBJ2-7; possible D gene TRBD2, 5 bases. The CDR3 loop spans 13 amino acids. CDR1 is MDHEN and CDR2 is SYDVKM in the germline V gene. V shed 5 bases and J shed 3 bases, with 11 bases lying between them. The CDR3 DNA follows: TGTGCCAGCAGTCACGGGGAAGGCTACGAGCAGTACTTC. It is translated as CASSHGEGYEQYF.

The genes are TRBV7-2 and TRBJ1-1, with D possibly TRBD1 on 5 matching bases. The CDR3 covers 12 residues. CDR1 and CDR2 (germline): SGHTA, FQGNSA. Between the trimmed V and J ends, which lost 3 bases and 9 bases, there was a span of 11 bases. The DNA for the CDR3 is TGTGCCAGCAGCTTGTATAACAGGAAAGCTTTCTTT. Its protein is CASSLYNRKAFF.

The DNA of the CDR3 is TGCGCCAGCAGCCAAGAAATGGAGGTCTACGAGCAGTACTTC. This sequence encodes CASSQEMEVYEQYF. The rearrangement links TRBV4-1 to TRBJ2-7, with D perhaps matching TRBD2 (5 bases). Trimming took off 0 bases at V and 3 bases at J, with 9 bases between the two ends. This CDR3 has 14 residues. The germline V gene encodes CDR1 MGHRA and CDR2 YSYEKL.

V usage is TRBV2 and J usage is TRBJ1-5; D gene unclear. The V gene's germline CDR1 is SNHLY and CDR2 FYNNEI. This CDR3 region has 14 residues. Trimming removed 1 base at V and 4 bases at J, with 8 bases between. CDR3 sequence reads: CASSEGRTNQPQHF. Written as DNA, the CDR3 is TGTGCCAGCAGTGAAGGCAGGACTAATCAGCCCCAGCATTTT.

The chain links TRBV2 to TRBJ1-6; 7 bases are a match to TRBD1. The trim removed 8 bases at V and 8 bases at J, leaving 9 bases unmatched. The germline CDR1 and CDR2 sequences are SNHLY and FYNNEI. The CDR3 runs 14 residues. In DNA form, the CDR3 reads TGTGCCAGCGACCCTTTCCAGGGGGATTCACCCCTCCACTTT. The encoded protein is CASDPFQGDSPLHF.

This clone was counted a single time. The same CDR3 can be traced to other DNA sequences in this sample. The rearrangement joins TRBV25-1 to TRBJ2-7, with a possible D match to TRBD2 (5 bases). Trimming cost V 4 bases and J 7 bases, with 8 bases left between them. The CDR3 is 11 amino acids. Germline V gene data show CDR1 as MGHDK and CDR2 as SYGVNS. The CDR3 bases are TGTGCCAGCAGTGGAGGGAATGAGCAGTACTTC. Its protein is CASSGGNEQYF.

This clone was counted once. The chain recombines TRBV6-5 with TRBJ2-7, with 9 positions matching TRBD1. The CDR3 loop spans 15 amino acids. The germline CDR1 and CDR2 sequences are MNHEY and SVGAGI. Trimming at V came to 6 bases and at J to 4 bases, leaving 10 bases not matched to a gene. The CDR3 loop is CASSQLQGAGYEQYF. The CDR3 nucleotides are TGTGCCAGCAGCCAATTACAGGGGGCGGGATACGAGCAGTACTTC.

Only a few counts were recorded for this clone. The chain employs TRBV25-1 and TRBJ1-1; D is unresolved. This CDR3 has 14 amino acids. The germline CDR1 and CDR2 sequences are MGHDK and SYGVNS. With 3 bases removed from V and 4 bases from J, the gap between germline ends came to 12 bases. CDR3 bases: TGTGCCAGCAGTGAGGTCGGAGGAGGCACTGAAGCTTTCTTT. Residues: CASSEVGGGTEAFF.

CDR3 in amino acids: CASSTWSQGPNSPLHF. The CDR3 DNA sequence: TGTGCCAGTAGTACCTGGTCGCAGGGGCCAAATTCACCCCTCCACTTT. The rearrangement joins TRBV19 to TRBJ1-6; the D gene is possibly TRBD1 (6 bases). From germline, CDR1 is LNHDA and CDR2 SQIVND (reference sequence). This CDR3 has 16 residues. V was cut by 4 bases and J by 7 bases, with 17 bases left in between.

The chain uses TRBV5-4 and TRBJ2-1, with 11 bases matching TRBD2. V dropped 2 bases and J dropped 5; count of bases not matched to a gene: 3. Germline CDR1 reads SGHNT; CDR2 reads YYREEE (reference sequence). The CDR3 sequence is 15 residues long. The CDR3 protein is CASSFETSGDNEQFF. CDR3 DNA sequence: TGTGCCAGCAGCTTCGAGACTAGCGGGGACAATGAGCAGTTCTTC.

This clone appeared once. V usage is TRBV30 and J usage is TRBJ2-5; 9 bases are a match to TRBD2. Germline V CDR1 and CDR2: GTSNPN, SVGIG (reference sequence). J was trimmed by 1 base and V by 0 bases; bases with no gene match: 0. The CDR3 is made up of 14 amino acids. In DNA, the CDR3 is TGTGCCTGGAGTGTGACTAGCGGCCAAGAGACCCAGTACTTC. Amino acids: CAWSVTSGQETQYF.

The chain has TRBV7-9 and TRBJ2-7; D is unresolved. Germline CDR1 SEHNR, CDR2 FQNEAQ (reference sequence). V lost 0 bases and J 5 bases, leaving 11 bases between the germline ends. The CDR3 length is 14 residues. CDR3 loop: CASSLAGRLNEQYF. DNA of the CDR3: TGTGCCAGCAGCTTAGCGGGCAGGCTCAACGAGCAGTACTTC.

V usage is TRBV5-1 and J usage is TRBJ2-1; 11 bases map to TRBD2. The CDR3 totals 16 residues. The ends lost 5 bases at V and 1 base at J; junction bases unmatched: 5. Germline CDR1 reads SGHRS; CDR2 reads YFSETQ. The CDR3 sequence: CASRELAGGSYNEQFF. CDR3 DNA sequence: TGCGCCAGCAGGGAATTAGCGGGAGGGTCCTACAATGAGCAGTTCTTC. Full variable domain (remainder filled in from reference TRBV5-1 and TRBJ2-1): KAGVTQTPRYLIKTRGQQVTLSCSPISGHRSVSWYQQTPGQGLQFLFEYFSETQRNKGNFPGRFSGRQFSNSRSEMNVSTLELGDSALYLCASRELAGGSYNEQFFGPGTRLTVL.

The chain employs TRBV27 and TRBJ1-5; D perhaps matches TRBD1 (6 bases). Deletions cut 5 bases from V and 6 bases from J, with 14 bases between. CDR3 length: 14 residues. Germline V gives CDR1 MNHEY, CDR2 SMNVEV (reference sequence). CDR3 sequence: CASSIAGDRQPQHF. The CDR3 region has the DNA TGTGCCAGCAGTATTGCAGGGGATCGTCAGCCCCAGCATTTT.

For the CDR3, the DNA is TGTGCCAGTAGTTCGGAACCCTGGAGGACTGAAGCTTTCTTT. This translates into CASSSEPWRTEAFF. The rearrangement joins TRBV19 to TRBJ1-1, with D hard to call. CDR3 length: 14 amino acids. V was clipped by 5 bases and J by 5 bases, with 15 bases between them. The germline V gene encodes CDR1 LNHDA and CDR2 SQIVND (reference sequence).

The CDR3 protein is CASSLAVLTSGRGRETQYF. CDR3 sequence (DNA): TGTGCCAGCAGCTTAGCAGTACTGACTAGCGGGAGAGGCAGGGAGACCCAGTACTTC. The chain uses TRBV7-6 and TRBJ2-5; 12 bases agree with TRBD2. This CDR3 spans 19 amino acids. With 0 bases clipped from V and 5 bases from J, the junction kept 13 bases outside the gene matches. CDR1 SGHVS and CDR2 FNYEAQ come from the germline V gene.

This chain connects TRBV2 to TRBJ1-2; the D is unclear. The CDR3 covers 15 residues. Trimming removed 1 base at V and 5 bases at J, with 14 bases between. Germline V CDR1 and CDR2: SNHLY, FYNNEI. The CDR3 DNA reads TGTGCCAGCAGTGAAGGGCGCCTCCTCGGGTATGGCTACACCTTC. Protein: CASSEGRLLGYGYTF.

The chain carries TRBV5-6 and TRBJ2-5; D is perhaps TRBD2 (6 bases). Trimming removed 5 bases from V and 5 bases from J, with 16 bases in between. The CDR3 is made up of 14 amino acids. Germline assignment: CDR1 SGHDT and CDR2 YYEEEE. The CDR3 region has the DNA TGTGCCAGCAGAGGGGACTCGTCCCAGGAGACCCAGTACTTC. Translated: CASRGDSSQETQYF. Variable domain in full (rest from reference TRBV5-6 and TRBJ2-5): DAGVTQSPTHLIKTRGQQVTLRCSPKSGHDTVSWYQQALGQGPQFIFQYYEEEERQRGNFPDRFSGHQFPNYSSELNVNALLLGDSALYLCASRGDSSQETQYFGPGTRLLVL.

The chain links TRBV6-5 to TRBJ1-1; D remains ambiguous. The germline V gene encodes CDR1 MNHEY and CDR2 SVGAGI. Trimming left V 6 bases short and J 1 base short, with 9 bases between. The CDR3 is 13 amino acids. CDR3 region: CASSMTGNTEAFF. CDR3 DNA sequence: TGTGCCAGCAGCATGACGGGGAACACTGAAGCTTTCTTT.

This rearrangement joins TRBV4-1 to TRBJ2-4; 10 bases agree with TRBD1. Trimming at V came to 0 bases and at J to 8 bases, leaving 7 bases not matched to a gene. CDR3 length: 16 amino acids. Germline V lookup: CDR1 MGHRA, CDR2 YSYEKL. This CDR3 reads CASSQDPGQGTDIQYF. For the CDR3, the DNA is TGCGCCAGCAGCCAAGACCCGGGACAGGGGACCGACATTCAGTACTTC.

The CDR3, as DNA: TGTGCCAGCAAAGGGTCGGCGGGAGTTATCAATGAGCAGTTCTTC. This translates into CASKGSAGVINEQFF. The chain couples TRBV4-2 to TRBJ2-1, with 7 nucleotides matching TRBD2. The CDR3 runs 15 residues. V was clipped by 7 bases and J by 6 bases; unmatched bases: 12. Germline loops: CDR1 LGHNA, CDR2 YNFKEQ.

The chain recombines TRBV9 with TRBJ2-2; D is uncertain. V shed 1 base and J shed 2 bases, with 9 bases lying between them. Germline lookup yields CDR1 SGDLS and CDR2 YYNGEE. The CDR3 is 15 residues long. The CDR3 loop is CASSVSRANTGELFF. The CDR3 DNA reads as TGTGCCAGCAGCGTAAGCCGAGCCAACACCGGGGAGCTGTTTTTT.

The V and J genes are TRBV9 and TRBJ2-7; a weak D match, TRBD1 (5 bases). V lost 0 bases and J 2 bases, leaving 15 bases between the germline ends. Germline values: CDR1 SGDLS, CDR2 YYNGEE. The CDR3 covers 16 residues. The CDR3 protein is CASSVAPGSPTYEQYF. CDR3 nucleotides: TGTGCCAGCAGCGTAGCCCCAGGGTCACCAACCTACGAGCAGTACTTC.

The chain uses TRBV4-1 and TRBJ2-6; 12 bases align to TRBD1. V lost 5 bases, J lost 3 bases, and 5 bases stayed unmatched. Germline V gene sequence: CDR1 MGHRA, CDR2 YSYEKL. The CDR3 totals 17 residues. The CDR3 sequence: CASSAGQGAYGANVLTF. DNA for the CDR3: TGCGCCAGCAGCGCGGGACAGGGGGCGTATGGGGCCAACGTCCTGACTTTC.